What follows are 26 T cell receptor beta chains derived from one specimen sequenced in a study of molecular identifiers for immune sequencing clone quantification (dated by TCRdb to about 2018). Library prep was done by PCR. Sequencing relied on a NextSeq 500. TCRdb trimmed the raw reads at Q25, called clones with MiXCR and kept productive beta chains. Entries are consolidated by CDR3 protein sequence, retaining the most common genes and DNA. A total of 100,000 or so distinct CDR3 sequences appear in this sample, around a third of them only once. Around 4% of the sample lies in the top ten. Sequenced material: naive CD8+ T cells from blood, with Jurkat cell RNA spiked in. Interpreted using the paper, the cell subset or site label stands for: FACS-sorted CD8+CD4-CCR7+CD45RA+ naive T cells. The source is a human donor in good health. Some libraries in this study had Jurkat cell RNA spiked in.

On this clonotype: The conserved phenylalanine or tryptophan normally closing the CDR3 is absent here, so this likely arose from a read error. The chain has TRBV6-2 or TRBV6-3 and TRBJ1-6; tentative D call: TRBD1 (6 bases). CDR1 MNHEY and CDR2 SVGEGT come from the germline V gene. V was cut by 6 bases and J by 8 bases, with 8 bases left in between. The CDR3 extends over 12 amino acids. CDR3 region: CASRAGDSPLHI. The CDR3 DNA follows: TGTGCCAGCAGGGCAGGGGATTCACCCCTCCACATT.

This clonotype was observed a handful of times. J is TRBJ2-6 and V is TRBV28, with D maybe TRBD1 (6 bases). The CDR3 loop spans 15 amino acids. CDR1 is MDHEN and CDR2 is SYDVKM in the germline V gene. V shed 5 bases and J shed 2 bases, with 10 bases lying between them. CDR3 in amino acids: CASSPQGAGANVLTF. Here the CDR3 DNA reads TGTGCCAGCAGTCCACAGGGCGCTGGGGCCAACGTCCTGACTTTC. Using reference TRBV28 and TRBJ2-6 for the parts outside the CDR3, the full variable domain is DVKVTQSSRYLVKRTGEKVFLECVQDMDHENMFWYRQDPGLGLRLIYFSYDVKMKEKGDIPEGYSVSREKKERFSLILESASTNQTSMYLCASSPQGAGANVLTFGAGSRLTVL.

Ten or more counts support this clonotype. The chain is built from TRBV4-1 and TRBJ1-5; no reliable D call. CDR1 and CDR2 from the germline V gene are MGHRA and YSYEKL. The CDR3 contains 14 residues. The V end lost 1 base, the J end lost 2 bases, and 6 bases lay between the germline ends. The CDR3 DNA reads TGCGCCAGCAGCCAAGGATTAGGCAATCAGCCCCAGCATTTT. The encoded protein is CASSQGLGNQPQHF.

Only a few counts were recorded for this clonotype. The chain couples TRBV12-3 or TRBV12-4 to TRBJ1-6; TRBD1 might be the D (6 bases). CDR3 length: 16 residues. V lost 2 bases and J lost 8, with 16 bases in between. The CDR3 bases are TGTGCCAGCAGTTTATGGTTGGGGGCCTTTGATTCACCCCTCCACTTT. The encoded protein is CASSLWLGAFDSPLHF.

This chain joins TRBV19 and TRBJ1-1; D gene unclear. The CDR3 contains 13 residues. From germline, CDR1 is LNHDA and CDR2 SQIVND (reference sequence). The ends were cut back, 3 bases at V and 4 bases at J, with 9 bases in the middle. DNA of the CDR3: TGTGCCAGTAGTATGGTGGTCGGCACTGAAGCTTTCTTT. Residues: CASSMVVGTEAFF. Based on the CDR3 plus reference TRBV19 and TRBJ1-1, the full variable domain is DGGITQSPKYLFRKEGQNVTLSCEQNLNHDAMYWYRQDPGQGLRLIYYSQIVNDFQKGDIAEGYSVSREKKESFPLTVTSAQKNPTAFYLCASSMVVGTEAFFGQGTRLTVV.

V usage is TRBV5-6 and J usage is TRBJ2-6; D possibly corresponds to TRBD1 (6 bases). The germline gives CDR1 SGHDT, CDR2 YYEEEE. CDR3 size: 12 residues. The germline V and J ends were trimmed by 3 bases and 18 bases, with 16 bases remaining between them. CDR3 sequence (DNA): TGTGCCAGCAGCTGGGAAAACAGGGACCCGACTTTC. Protein product: CASSWENRDPTF.

The rearrangement uses TRBV9 and TRBJ2-1; no reliable D call. CDR1 and CDR2 (germline): SGDLS, YYNGEE. Between the trimmed V and J ends, which lost 3 bases and 0 bases, there was a span of 4 bases. The CDR3 is made up of 13 amino acids. The CDR3 DNA is TGTGCCAGCAGCGAGGGCTCCTACAATGAGCAGTTCTTC. Translation gives CASSEGSYNEQFF.

Details on this clonotype: A much larger clonotype is one base distant, so this may be a read error. The chain employs TRBV28 and TRBJ1-2; maybe TRBD1 (5 bases). Germline V gene lookup returns CDR1 MDHEN and CDR2 SYDVKM. V gave up 3 bases and J gave up 4 bases, with 12 bases separating them. The CDR3 has 14 amino acids. CDR3 in DNA: TGTGCCAGCAGTTTCGGGACCGATAGCTATGGCTACACCTTC. Protein sequence: CASSFGTDSYGYTF.

This rearrangement joins TRBV21-1 to TRBJ2-3; the D call in the table, TRBD1, was not verified against the DNA. TRBV21-1 is listed as a pseudogene. The CDR3 runs to 13 residues. CDR3 sequence: CASRPGGADTQYF. In DNA form, the CDR3 reads TGTGCCAGCAGACCAGGGGGGGCAGATACGCAGTATTTT.

The chain uses TRBV6-2 or TRBV6-3 and TRBJ2-1; unclear D gene. CDR1 is MNHEY and CDR2 is SVGEGT in the germline V gene. V shed 3 bases and J shed 0 bases, with 21 bases lying between them. This CDR3 contains 19 residues. CDR3 nucleotide sequence: TGTGCCAGCAGTTATTCCGCTAACGGGTCTCCCAGCTCCTACAATGAGCAGTTCTTC. This translates into CASSYSANGSPSSYNEQFF.

This clonotype came up once. One base away lies a much larger clone, so this may be a sequencing read error. The chain recombines TRBV24-1 with TRBJ2-1; D uncertain. CDR3 length equals 13 residues. CDR1 and CDR2 (germline): KGHDR, SFDVKD. The CDR3 reads CATSDFTVLELFF. The CDR3, as DNA: TGTGCCACCAGTGATTTCACCGTTCTCGAGCTGTTCTTC.

The gene calls are TRBV29-1 and TRBJ1-2, with D possibly TRBD1 on 5 matching bases. The CDR3 extends over 11 amino acids. The V gene lost 5 bases and the J gene lost 3 bases, with 7 bases spanning the gap. The germline CDR1 and CDR2 sequences are SQVTM and ANQGSEA. DNA of the CDR3: TGCAGCGTTCGGGACTACTATGGCTACACCTTC. This sequence encodes CSVRDYYGYTF.

This clonotype was observed a single time. This may come from a read error, since a much larger clone is one base off. This chain connects TRBV28 to TRBJ1-5, with unresolved D. Germline assignment: CDR1 MDHEN and CDR2 SYDVKM. The CDR3 covers 14 residues. CDR3 sequence reads: CASSFFELNLPQHF. CDR3 coding DNA: TGTGCCAGCAGTTTTTTCGAGTTGAATCTGCCCCAGCATTTT. Full variable domain (outside the CDR3, taken from reference TRBV28 and TRBJ1-5): DVKVTQSSRYLVKRTGEKVFLECVQDMDHENMFWYRQDPGLGLRLIYFSYDVKMKEKGDIPEGYSVSREKKERFSLILESASTNQTSMYLCASSFFELNLPQHFGDGTRLSIL.

This clonotype was observed at least ten times. The J gene is TRBJ1-2, the V gene TRBV24-1; no clear D. Germline loops: CDR1 KGHDR, CDR2 SFDVKD. The CDR3 has 15 amino acids. Trimming removed 4 bases at V and 10 bases at J, with 21 bases between. The CDR3, as DNA: TGTGCCACCAGTGAAGGTAGCCGGGATCTGCCACTCTACACCTTC. The encoded protein is CATSEGSRDLPLYTF.

This clonotype was picked up many times. V is TRBV4-1 and J is TRBJ2-3, with 8 nucleotides matching TRBD2. J gave up 2 bases and V 0 bases, and 7 bases lay outside the gene matches. From germline, CDR1 is MGHRA and CDR2 YSYEKL. CDR3 length: 17 residues. The CDR3 region is CASSQEVGAGDTDTQYF. CDR3 bases: TGCGCCAGCAGCCAAGAGGTGGGAGCGGGAGACACAGATACGCAGTATTTT.

This clonotype came up a few times. The chain couples TRBV9 to TRBJ2-3; possibly TRBD2 for D (7 bases). The germline V gene encodes CDR1 SGDLS and CDR2 YYNGEE. V gave up 6 bases and J gave up 4 bases, with 15 bases separating them. The CDR3 extends over 14 amino acids. CDR3 residues: CASTPLGGADTQYF. CDR3 sequence (DNA): TGTGCCAGCACTCCCCTAGGGGGGGCAGATACGCAGTATTTT. The variable domain in full, completed from reference TRBV9 and TRBJ2-3, reads DSGVTQTPKHLITATGQRVTLRCSPRSGDLSVYWYQQSLDQGLQFLIQYYNGEERAKGNILERFSAQQFPDLHSELNLSSLELGDSALYFCASTPLGGADTQYFGPGTRLTVL.

This clonotype has a handful of counts. The genes are TRBV29-1 and TRBJ2-1; D perhaps matches TRBD2 (6 bases). Per germline, CDR1 SQVTM and CDR2 ANQGSEA. Trimming left V 4 bases short and J 11 bases short, with 12 bases between. The CDR3 is made up of 11 amino acids. The CDR3 DNA sequence: TGCAGCGTTGTAGAAGGACTACAGCAGTTCTTC. The encoded protein is CSVVEGLQQFF.

This clonotype turned up a few times. This chain joins TRBV7-8 and TRBJ2-7; D possibly corresponds to TRBD2 (5 bases). There are 15 residues in the CDR3. The germline CDR1 and CDR2 sequences are SGHVS and FQNEAQ. V was cut by 2 bases and J by 2 bases, with 13 bases left in between. CDR3 loop: CASSLIAGSTYEQYF. The CDR3, as DNA: TGTGCCAGCAGCTTAATTGCGGGTAGCACCTACGAGCAGTACTTC.

CDR3 in DNA: TGCGCCAGCAGCTCACAGGGGACGAGCACAGTAGGAGATACGCAGTATTTT. Amino acid sequence: CASSSQGTSTVGDTQYF. The chain combines TRBV5-1 with TRBJ2-3; 7 bases fit TRBD1. This CDR3 contains 17 residues. With V trimmed by 3 bases and J by 5 bases, 15 bases remained unmatched. Germline V gene data show CDR1 as SGHRS and CDR2 as YFSETQ. Full variable domain (outside the CDR3, taken from reference TRBV5-1 and TRBJ2-3): KAGVTQTPRYLIKTRGQQVTLSCSPISGHRSVSWYQQTPGQGLQFLFEYFSETQRNKGNFPGRFSGRQFSNSRSEMNVSTLELGDSALYLCASSSQGTSTVGDTQYFGPGTRLTVL.

This clonotype was detected ten times or more. The rearrangement uses TRBV7-2 and TRBJ1-4, with TRBD1 matching over 7 bases. Germline assignment: CDR1 SGHTA and CDR2 FQGNSA. The CDR3 extends over 17 amino acids. The ends lost 4 bases at V and 3 bases at J; junction bases unmatched: 11. The CDR3: CASSSLGQDVANEKLFF. CDR3 sequence (DNA): TGTGCCAGCAGCTCACTCGGACAGGATGTGGCTAATGAAAAACTGTTTTTT.

This clonotype was recorded at least ten times. The chain joins TRBV29-1 to TRBJ2-7; a weak D match, TRBD1 (5 bases). The CDR3 loop spans 13 amino acids. Looked up from germline, CDR1 is SQVTM and CDR2 is ANQGSEA. V lost 1 base and J lost 2, with 9 bases in between. CDR3: CSVEGGETYEQYF. In nucleotides, the CDR3 is TGCAGCGTTGAAGGGGGCGAAACCTACGAGCAGTACTTC.

Turning to this clonotype: A much larger clone is a single base away; this may be a read error. The V call is TRBV23-1, the J call TRBJ2-1; D gene ambiguous. TRBV23-1 is an open reading frame whose function is uncertain. V lost 3 bases and J 6 bases, leaving 21 bases between the germline ends. The CDR3 spans 17 residues. Written as DNA, the CDR3 is TGCGCCAGCAGTCACCCCTGGCCACGCTGGTACGGCAATGAGCAGTTCTTC. Protein sequence: CASSHPWPRWYGNEQFF.

This clonotype was seen a handful of times. The J gene is TRBJ1-4, the V gene TRBV3-1, with D unclear. The ends were cut back, 5 bases at V and 0 bases at J, with 13 bases in the middle. Per germline, CDR1 LGHDT and CDR2 YNNKEL (reference sequence). The CDR3 loop spans 16 amino acids. In nucleotides, the CDR3 is TGTGCCAGCAGCGCCATCGACCGAGCAACTAATGAAAAACTGTTTTTT. Its protein is CASSAIDRATNEKLFF.

As regards this clonotype: A much larger clone differs from this one at a single base, so this may be a read error. The genes are TRBV4-3 and TRBJ2-7; D possibly corresponds to TRBD2 (6 bases). Between the trimmed V and J ends, which lost 4 bases and 5 bases, there was a span of 12 bases. In germline, CDR1 is LGHNA, CDR2 YSLEER. The CDR3 contains 13 residues. Here the CDR3 DNA reads TGCGCCAGCAGCCTAGAGGAGGGTAACGAGCAGTACTTC. Translating gives CASSLEEGNEQYF.

This clonotype was counted only a few times. The V gene is TRBV12-3 or TRBV12-4, the J gene TRBJ2-7, with D possibly matching TRBD1 (5 bases). The V end lost 5 bases, the J end lost 1 base, and 6 bases lay between the germline ends. This CDR3 region has 12 residues. The CDR3 DNA reads TGTGCCAGCAGTAGACAGTCCTACGAGCAGTACTTC. Protein product: CASSRQSYEQYF.

The V call is TRBV29-1, the J call TRBJ2-7, with TRBD1 matching over 7 bases. Germline CDR1 reads SQVTM; CDR2 reads ANQGSEA. The CDR3 spans 15 residues. Trimming cost V 0 bases and J 1 base; bases outside gene matches: 6. The CDR3 protein is CSVEERVRGSYEQYF. In nucleotides, the CDR3 is TGCAGCGTTGAAGAGAGGGTCAGGGGGTCCTACGAGCAGTACTTC.